This is a list of T cell receptor beta chains from one sample in a study of blood T cells in healthy people across ages. TCRdb itself ran the 5' RACE reads through MiXCR, one entry per CDR3 protein. This table has hundreds of thousands of distinct CDR3 sequences, 58% appearing once. The sample was blood. The source of these receptors is a man between 60 and 75 years old in good health. The CDR3 runs from the conserved cysteine through the conserved F or W. The order of the fields is clone size, D gene, J gene, V gene, CDR3 DNA, CDR3 protein. A D gene is named only where the DNA matches it firmly. Clone sizes are given selectively: once, few, many, or a class where the clone is expanded.

NA TRBD1 TRBJ1-6 TRBV12-3/TRBV12-4 TGTGCCAGCAGTACGACAGGGAACTCACCCCTCCACTTT CASSTTGNSPLHF
once TRBD2 TRBJ2-1 TRBV6-2/TRBV6-3 TGTGCCAGCAGTTACCCCGGGACTAGCGGTAGCTTAAGCTCCTACAATGAGCAGTTCTTC CASSYPGTSGSLSSYNEQFF
NA NA TRBJ2-3 TRBV20-1 TGCAGTGCTAGGGCGGGGTCGACCACAGATACGCAGTATTTT CSARAGSTTDTQYF
NA NA TRBJ1-2 TRBV20-1 TGCAGTGCTAGCGCAGGGCGCTATGGCTACACCTTC CSASAGRYGYTF
NA TRBD2 TRBJ2-5 TRBV4-2 TGTGCCAGCAGCTTCGGACTAGCGGGGGGGCAGGGAGGAGAGACCCAGTACTTC CASSFGLAGGQGGETQYF
few TRBD2 TRBJ2-3 TRBV2 TGTGCCAGCAGTGACCCAGCGGGGGCGGATACAGATACGCAGTATTTT CASSDPAGADTDTQYF
few TRBD2 TRBJ2-5 TRBV9 TGTGCCAGCAGCTCCGGACTAGCGGGGCCCCGAGGGACCCAGTACTTC CASSSGLAGPRGTQYF
NA TRBD1 TRBJ2-1 TRBV11-2 TGTGCCAGCAGCCCCCGACCCGGGACAGGGGGCGCGGGCAATGAGCAGTTCTTC CASSPRPGTGGAGNEQFF
NA TRBD1 TRBJ1-6 TRBV19 TGTGCCAGTACCCCGGACAGGTTGGGGAATTCACCCCTCCACTTT CASTPDRLGNSPLHF
NA NA TRBJ2-1 TRBV7-8 TGTGCCAGCAGCTTAGCGCGGGTTGCGGCTGAGCAGTTCTTC CASSLARVAAEQFF
few NA TRBJ2-7 TRBV3-1 TGTGCCAGCAGCCAAGGAGGCGGGAACGAGCAGTACTTC CASSQGGGNEQYF
few TRBD2 TRBJ2-3 TRBV9 TGTGCCAGCAGCCCGGGACTAGCGGGAGGGGGGAGAGACGCGTATTTT CASSPGLAGGGRDAYF
NA NA TRBJ1-2 TRBV6-1 TGTGCCAGCATCCCGGGACAACATGGTAGCTACACCTTC CASIPGQHGSYTF
NA TRBD2 TRBJ2-1 TRBV9 TGTGCCAGCAGCATAGCGGGGCTAGATTACAATGAGCAGTTCTTC CASSIAGLDYNEQFF
NA NA TRBJ2-7 TRBV18 TGTGCCAGCTCACCGGGGGCAGGGAACTCCTACGAGCAGTACTTC CASSPGAGNSYEQYF
NA NA TRBJ2-3 TRBV28 TGTGCCAGCAGTGTATGGGGGGGCACAGATACGCAGTATTTT CASSVWGGTDTQYF
NA NA TRBJ2-5 TRBV9 TGTGCCAGCAGCGGGTCCCGCGGGGAAGAGACCCAGTACTTC CASSGSRGEETQYF
NA NA TRBJ1-1 TRBV9 TGTGCCAGCAGCGTAGGAACAGGGCCGAACACTGAAGCTTTCTTT CASSVGTGPNTEAFF
NA NA TRBJ1-2 TRBV20-1 TGCAGTGCCATCCGAGGTATCGATGGCTACACCTTC CSAIRGIDGYTF
few NA TRBJ1-5 TRBV4-1 TGCGCCAGCAGCCAAGGACATTCAAGCAATCAGCCCCAGCATTTT CASSQGHSSNQPQHF